The clone carrying this T cell receptor (beta chain) was recorded once. Germline V gives CDR1 SGHAT, CDR2 FQNNGV. V was shortened by 1 base and J by 4 bases, with 16 bases between the two germline ends. This CDR3 spans 16 amino acids. The sample comes from a study of control samples from healthy donors and cancer patients. Only in-frame clones appear in the TCRdb table, and some are missing; sequencing was by immunoSEQ multiplex PCR. This sample carries about 89,000 clones, around nine tenths of them seen once, and the ten largest clones take more than 20%. What was sequenced was blood. This chain links TRBV11-2 with TRBJ2-5; the D is unclear. This clonotype originated in a man aged 25-45 years in good health. CDR3 in DNA: TGTGCCAGCAGCTTAGTCGTGGGAACGAGAGGAGAGACCCAGTACTTC. Protein: CASSLVVGTRGETQYF.